The clone carrying this T cell receptor beta chain has only one observation. Its antigen is still unknown. The data stem from a study of cytomegalovirus exposure and HLA in healthy donors. Study overall: The same platform was used for the 120 or so validation repertoires as for the approximately 720 first-cohort repertoires, as reported in a later analysis. General study findings and limits: The study listed around 150 cytomegalovirus-associated TCR beta chains. First-cohort TCR clusters were later found to tend to co-occur in the approximately 120 validation repertoires.

The method was immunoSEQ multiplex PCR; TCRdb's version includes in-frame clones alone and lacks a portion of them. The table records fewer than 100,000 clones, roughly 94% of them present only once. The CDR3 spans 14 residues. V was clipped by 1 base and J by 2 bases, with 8 bases between them. Germline-derived CDR1 and CDR2 are LNHNV and YYDKDF (reference sequence). Material for sequencing was PBMCs. This chain joins TRBV15 and TRBJ2-5; D is perhaps TRBD1 (6 bases). This receptor was taken from a woman between 18 and 29 years old in good health and CMV-seropositive. This chain's CDR3 is CATSRGTAQETQYF. Written as DNA, the CDR3 is TGTGCCACCAGCAGAGGGACAGCACAAGAGACCCAGTACTTC.